Following are 7 T cell receptor beta chains from one sample sequenced in a study of cytomegalovirus exposure and HLA in healthy donors (dated by TCRdb to 2017 to 2019). Receptor amplification or capture employed the immunoSEQ multiplex PCR assay. For the multiplex PCR, a mixture combining 60 forward primers for TCR Vbeta segments and 13 reverse primers for TCR Jbeta segments was used. TCRdb obtained this table from immuneACCESS and retained in-frame rearrangements with V and J assigned. These tables miss some clones; where compared with another copy, unresolved V genes account for less than half of the shortfall, and the remainder is unexplained. The sample's own table lists 110,000 to 150,000 clones. The biggest ten clones account for about 0.96% of the sample. The sample taken for sequencing was PBMCs. These receptors originate from a male donor in good health and CMV-seronegative.

In the case of this clone: The CDR3 end shows no conserved phenylalanine or tryptophan, and so a read error is likely. The chain links TRBV7-3 to TRBJ1-2; 8 bases map to TRBD1. The germline CDR1 and CDR2 sequences are SGHTA and FQGTGA. The CDR3 consists of 16 residues. The V segment lost 2 bases and the J segment 2 bases; nucleotides outside the gene matches: 7. CDR3 coding DNA: TGTGCCAGCAGCTTATTTGGCCGGGACAGGAACTATGGCTACACCCTC. This sequence encodes CASSLFGRDRNYGYTL.

J is TRBJ2-5 and V is TRBV7-6; D remains unclear. V lost 5 bases to trimming and J lost 4 bases, with 11 bases between them. The CDR3 runs to 13 residues. Germline loops: CDR1 SGHVS, CDR2 FNYEAQ. The CDR3 DNA reads TGTGCCAGCAGCCAAACCCTACTAGAGACCCAGTACTTC. The encoded protein is CASSQTLLETQYF.

The chain uses TRBV7-2 and TRBJ1-5; 12 bases fit TRBD1. This CDR3 has 17 amino acids. CDR1 is SGHTA, CDR2 FQGNSA, per germline. V lost 2 bases and J lost 4; bases outside the gene matches: 6. CDR3 coding DNA: TGTGCCAGCAGCTTAACGGGGACAGGGGGCAGGAATCAGCCCCAGCATTTT. Translated: CASSLTGTGGRNQPQHF.

The chain joins TRBV4-1 to TRBJ1-2, with D tentatively TRBD1 (5 bases). Germline lookup yields CDR1 MGHRA and CDR2 YSYEKL. V was clipped by 0 bases and J by 6 bases, with 23 bases between them. There are 18 residues in the CDR3. CDR3 nucleotides: TGCGCCAGCAGCCAAGATCGAACAGGCGCGAATAACAACCATGGCTACACCTTC. Protein sequence: CASSQDRTGANNNHGYTF.

This chain uses TRBV30 with TRBJ1-6, with D unclear. Germline V gene sequence: CDR1 GTSNPN, CDR2 SVGIG (reference sequence). This CDR3 contains 13 residues. The ends were cut back, 4 bases at V and 6 bases at J, with 10 bases in the middle. The CDR3 coding sequence is TGTGCCTGGACCCAGGATCGTAATTCACCCCTCCACTTT. Amino acids: CAWTQDRNSPLHF.

This chain links TRBV28 with TRBJ1-2; TRBD1 aligns across 7 bases. The germline V gene has CDR1 MDHEN and CDR2 SYDVKM. CDR3 length: 16 residues. J was trimmed by 4 bases and V by 2 bases; bases with no gene match: 10. The CDR3 nucleotides are TGTGCCAGCAGTTTAAGGCAACAGGGGAATTCCTATGGCTACACCTTC. This codes for CASSLRQQGNSYGYTF.

J is TRBJ2-5 and V is TRBV5-4, with 12 nucleotides matching TRBD1. The junction had 2 bases not matched to a gene; V was cut back by 0 bases and J by 5 bases. The CDR3 runs 15 residues. Germline assignment: CDR1 SGHNT and CDR2 YYREEE (reference sequence). The CDR3 region is CASSLGDRGRETQYF. CDR3 in DNA: TGTGCCAGCAGCTTGGGGGACAGGGGGCGGGAGACCCAGTACTTC.